This T cell receptor (beta chain) originates from a study of Ad26.COV2.S vaccination and SARS-CoV-2 variants. As for the study in general: Intramuscularly, Ad26.COV2.S was given either once or twice, 56 days apart.

The protocol was immunoSEQ multiplex PCR, while the TCRdb copy is restricted to in-frame clones and leaves out a portion. The repertoire holds roughly 320,000 clones, with 70% to 90% as singletons. On this clone itself: The antigen is unknown.

The CDR3 has 14 residues. The V segment lost 4 bases and the J segment 10 bases; nucleotides outside the gene matches: 12. CDR1 and CDR2 from the germline V gene are SGHKS and YYEKEE (reference sequence). The sample's treatment: some 19 received Ad26.COV2.S at low or high dose, single or two shots; roughly 5 received placebo; per-sample allocation not given. The samples were gathered on day 63 after the first injection of vaccine or placebo. Study-wide results and limits: CD8+ and CD4+ T cells specific for spike reportedly responded with substantial breadth after vaccination. It was found that vaccine and placebo recipients had similar non-spike TCR breadth. Vaccine recipients surpassed placebo recipients in spike-specific TCR breadth.

This sequence originates from a person aged 18-65 years who received the Ad26.COV2.S COVID-19 vaccine or a placebo. The material was peripheral blood, obtained in a trial of Ad26.COV2.S vaccine versus placebo. V is TRBV5-5 and J is TRBJ1-1; TRBD1 matches 8 bases. DNA for the CDR3: TGTGCCAGCAGCCTATCAAGAGGACAGGGAGGAGCTTTCTTT. Its translation is CASSLSRGQGGAFF.